One and the same sample provided the 24 T cell receptor beta chains below, sequenced in a study of blood T cell repertoires in COVID-19. Repertoires were generated with immunoSEQ multiplex PCR, while TCRdb's copy carries only in-frame clones and drops some. The repertoire has approximately 160,000 clones, 90% of them found once; the top ten carry around 0.53%. The sample comprised peripheral blood. Every receptor here comes from a man in his fifties with acute or convalescent COVID-19.

The J gene is TRBJ1-2, the V gene TRBV4-2; 7 bases are shared with TRBD1. Germline-derived CDR1 and CDR2 are LGHNA and YNFKEQ. The CDR3 extends over 13 amino acids. V lost 5 bases, J lost 4 bases, and 4 bases stayed unmatched. CDR3 loop: CASSSRDSYGYTF. In DNA form, the CDR3 reads TGTGCCAGCAGCTCTCGGGACAGCTATGGCTACACCTTC.

V and J are TRBV9 and TRBJ1-6; 8 positions agree with TRBD1. Germline-derived CDR1 and CDR2 are SGDLS and YYNGEE. The CDR3 consists of 14 residues. The J segment lost 12 bases and the V segment lost 0 bases, leaving 5 bases of the junction unmatched. The CDR3 DNA is TGTGCCAGCAGCGTAGAGAGGACAGGGCGACCCCTCCACTTT. Translating it yields CASSVERTGRPLHF.

This chain uses TRBV5-1 with TRBJ2-2; 12 bases map to TRBD2. The CDR3 is made up of 15 amino acids. Germline V CDR1 and CDR2: SGHRS, YFSETQ. The trim removed 3 bases at V and 8 bases at J, leaving 5 bases unmatched. The DNA of the CDR3 is TGCGCCAGCAGCTCCGGGACTAGCGGGCTGGGGGAGCTGTTTTTT. It encodes CASSSGTSGLGELFF.

CDR3 amino acids: CASSPPRRGYTDTQYF. As DNA, the CDR3 is TGTGCCAGCAGTCCACCAAGGCGGGGGTACACAGATACGCAGTATTTT. J is TRBJ2-3 and V is TRBV27; 7 positions match TRBD2. The CDR3 length is 16 residues. Germline V gene sequence: CDR1 MNHEY, CDR2 SMNVEV (reference sequence). J gave up 2 bases and V 5 bases, and 10 bases lay outside the gene matches.

The chain is built from TRBV29-1 and TRBJ2-7; D is possibly TRBD2 (6 bases). Germline CDR1 reads SQVTM; CDR2 reads ANQGSEA. V was clipped by 4 bases and J by 4 bases, with 14 bases between them. The CDR3 extends over 13 amino acids. The chain's CDR3 is CSVGLTSNYEQYF. The CDR3 DNA sequence: TGCAGCGTTGGTCTGACTAGTAATTACGAGCAGTACTTC.

The chain joins TRBV11-2 to TRBJ2-7; 8 bases align to TRBD2. The CDR3 is 15 residues long. The V gene end was trimmed by 5 bases and the J gene end by 0 bases; junction bases not matched to a gene: 6. Looked up from germline, CDR1 is SGHAT and CDR2 is FQNNGV. The CDR3 DNA is TGTGCCAGCAGCCCGGTGAGCGGGAGCTCCTACGAGCAGTACTTC. Its protein is CASSPVSGSSYEQYF.

CDR3 nucleotide sequence: TGTGCCAGCAGTTACTCAGCCGCACAGGGGACAGATACGCAGTATTTT. Translation: CASSYSAAQGTDTQYF. The chain couples TRBV6-6 to TRBJ2-3; the match to TRBD1 covers 7 bases. The CDR3 is made up of 16 amino acids. Germline CDR1 MNHNY, CDR2 SVGAGI (reference sequence). Trimming at V came to 0 bases and at J to 3 bases, leaving 6 bases not matched to a gene.

This clone was seen only once. The J gene is TRBJ2-5, the V gene TRBV11-2; D unresolved. Germline CDR1 and CDR2: SGHAT and FQNNGV. The CDR3 length is 13 residues. The V end lost 2 bases, the J end lost 9 bases, and 13 bases lay between the germline ends. CDR3 in amino acids: CASSLKTFPAQYF. CDR3 DNA sequence: TGTGCCAGCAGCTTAAAGACATTCCCGGCCCAGTACTTC.

The chain employs TRBV4-3 and TRBJ1-2, with 8 bases aligning to TRBD1. After removal of 0 bases from V and 2 bases from J, the junction contained 2 bases not matched to a gene. The germline CDR1 and CDR2 sequences are LGHNA and YSLEER. The CDR3 loop spans 15 amino acids. Here the CDR3 reads CASSQDQGANYGYTF. CDR3 in DNA: TGCGCCAGCAGCCAAGACCAGGGGGCGAACTATGGCTACACCTTC.

J is TRBJ1-1 and V is TRBV6-5, with 7 bases fitting TRBD1. The trim removed 6 bases at V and 5 bases at J, leaving 9 bases unmatched. The CDR3 runs 14 residues. From germline, CDR1 is MNHEY and CDR2 SVGAGI. CDR3 coding DNA: TGTGCCAGCAGGTTACAGGGGCGGGGTACTGAAGCTTTCTTT. It encodes CASRLQGRGTEAFF.

The CDR3 protein is CATSGQGHSNQPQHF. Written as DNA, the CDR3 is TGTGCCACCAGTGGCCAGGGCCATAGCAATCAGCCCCAGCATTTT. This chain uses TRBV24-1 with TRBJ1-5; D possibly corresponds to TRBD1 (5 bases). The V and J ends lost 5 bases and 0 bases respectively, with 10 bases between them. This CDR3 spans 15 amino acids. Per the germline V gene, CDR1 is KGHDR and CDR2 is SFDVKD.

This clone was recorded once. The chain uses TRBV2 and TRBJ1-6, with D possibly matching TRBD1 (5 bases). The V end lost 7 bases, the J end lost 6 bases, and 16 bases lay between the germline ends. This CDR3 comprises 15 residues. Germline V gene data show CDR1 as SNHLY and CDR2 as FYNNEI. CDR3 sequence (DNA): TGTGCCAGCATCCAAGGGCAGGGTGGTAATTCACCCCTCCACTTT. Translating gives CASIQGQGGNSPLHF.

The chain recombines TRBV27 with TRBJ2-1; TRBD1 agrees at 10 bases. Germline trimming cut 5 bases from V and 8 bases from J; bases unmatched to any gene: 6. The CDR3 is 14 residues long. Germline CDR1 and CDR2: MNHEY and SMNVEV (reference sequence). DNA of the CDR3: TGTGCCAGCAGTAACCGGGACAGGGGTGATGAGCAGTTCTTC. Translated, it gives CASSNRDRGDEQFF.

This clone was picked up a small number of times. The chain is built from TRBV14 and TRBJ2-2; D is perhaps TRBD1 (6 bases). Germline lookup yields CDR1 SGHDN and CDR2 FVKESK. V dropped 0 bases and J dropped 6 bases, with 14 bases sitting between them. The CDR3 has 16 residues. The CDR3 reads CASSQDRGYSAGELFF. The CDR3 region has the DNA TGTGCCAGCAGCCAAGATAGGGGGTATTCGGCCGGGGAGCTGTTTTTT.

J is TRBJ2-3 and V is TRBV9; 16 bases map to TRBD2. The CDR3 has 19 amino acids. V trimming: 1 base; J trimming: 1 base; junction bases outside the gene matches: 6. Germline assignment: CDR1 SGDLS and CDR2 YYNGEE. The CDR3 is CASSVTGTSGGAGTDTQYF. The CDR3 nucleotides read TGTGCCAGCAGCGTAACCGGGACTAGCGGGGGGGCGGGCACAGATACGCAGTATTTT.

The CDR3, as DNA: TGCGCCAGCAGCCGCGGCAGGCCGGGGAATGAGCAGTTCTTC. It specifies CASSRGRPGNEQFF. The genes are TRBV5-1 and TRBJ2-1; a possible D gene is TRBD2 (5 bases). The CDR3 covers 14 residues. Trimming pared 4 bases from V and 7 bases from J, leaving 15 bases between. Germline V CDR1 and CDR2: SGHRS, YFSETQ.

The CDR3 loop is CASSAGSGGSSYGYTF. As DNA, the CDR3 is TGTGCCAGCAGCGCTGGGTCTGGGGGGAGTTCCTATGGCTACACCTTC. The V gene is TRBV9, the J gene TRBJ1-2; D possibly corresponds to TRBD1 (5 bases). Trimming removed 3 bases from V and 4 bases from J, with 19 bases in between. Germline-derived CDR1 and CDR2 are SGDLS and YYNGEE. The CDR3 totals 16 residues.

J is TRBJ1-6 and V is TRBV5-3; no firm D call. TRBV5-3 is an ORF, with its function uncertain. The ends were cut back, 1 base at V and 13 bases at J, with 9 bases in the middle. The CDR3 is 12 amino acids. The chain's CDR3 is CARSLIGFPLHF. The DNA for the CDR3 is TGTGCCAGAAGCTTGATCGGGTTTCCCCTCCACTTT.

The V and J genes are TRBV4-2 and TRBJ1-4; 11 nucleotides align to TRBD1. The germline gives CDR1 LGHNA, CDR2 YNFKEQ. Trimming at V came to 0 bases and at J to 6 bases, leaving 3 bases not matched to a gene. This CDR3 has 16 residues. The CDR3 reads CASSQDGDRGDEKLFF. The CDR3 DNA reads TGTGCCAGCAGCCAAGATGGGGACAGGGGGGATGAAAAACTGTTTTTT.

This rearrangement joins TRBV5-1 to TRBJ2-7; 9 nucleotides match TRBD1. V lost 4 bases to trimming and J lost 4 bases; unmatched junction nucleotides: 6. Germline values: CDR1 SGHRS, CDR2 YFSETQ. There are 14 residues in the CDR3. CDR3 sequence: CASSAQGAVYEQYF. Written as DNA, the CDR3 is TGCGCCAGCAGCGCACAGGGGGCTGTGTACGAGCAGTACTTC.

The J gene is TRBJ2-7, the V gene TRBV18; weak D call: TRBD2 (6 bases). Between the trimmed V and J ends, which lost 6 bases and 5 bases, there was a span of 14 bases. The CDR3 consists of 13 residues. The germline CDR1 and CDR2 sequences are KGHSH and LQKENI. CDR3 coding DNA: TGTGCCAGCTCTCCTCGGAGGGCCGACGAGCAGTACTTC. Translation: CASSPRRADEQYF.

The chain recombines TRBV11-2 with TRBJ2-1; no clear D. From germline, CDR1 is SGHAT and CDR2 FQNNGV. V dropped 5 bases and J dropped 0 bases, with 8 bases sitting between them. The CDR3 covers 14 residues. CDR3 protein: CASSPFSSYNEQFF. The CDR3 nucleotides are TGTGCCAGCAGCCCCTTCAGCTCCTACAATGAGCAGTTCTTC.

This chain joins TRBV12-5 and TRBJ1-1, with 8 bases fitting TRBD1. The CDR3 has 14 residues. Germline trimming cut 6 bases from V and 6 bases from J; bases unmatched to any gene: 9. The V gene's germline CDR1 is LGHNT and CDR2 FRNRAP. In nucleotides, the CDR3 is TGTGCTAGTGGCCCCGGACAGGGTGGCCCTGAAGCTTTCTTT. Translation gives CASGPGQGGPEAFF.

The V and J genes are TRBV20-1 and TRBJ2-7; TRBD2 might be the D (7 bases). The germline V gene encodes CDR1 DFQATT and CDR2 SNEGSKA (reference sequence). Trimming removed 4 bases from V and 4 bases from J, with 20 bases in between. The CDR3 has 15 residues. CDR3 in DNA: TGCAGTGCTACTGACTACAGGGCTAGCGGTTACGAGCAGTACTTC. Its translation is CSATDYRASGYEQYF.